This paragraph reports one TCR beta chain. This CDR3 has 17 amino acids. This sample stems from a study of blood T cell repertoires in COVID-19. For the study at large: Whether acute or convalescent, the COVID-19 samples came from the United States, Italy and Spain. The cDNA or gDNA used as material had been derived from T cells, B-cell-depleted T cells, or PBMCs.

Generated by immunoSEQ multiplex PCR, the TCRdb table keeps only in-frame clones and is missing some. The sample yields more than 150,000 clones, around 81% seen once. The sequence derives from a man aged 65-85 years who had recovered from COVID-19. The V call is TRBV21-1, the J call TRBJ2-1; the DNA was not compared with TRBD2, the D call given in the table. TRBV21-1 is described as a pseudogene. Sequenced: peripheral blood. CDR3 coding DNA: TGTGCCAGCAGCAATCCCCTAGCGGGAGGGCCTCGAAATGAGCAGTTCTTC. This encodes CASSNPLAGGPRNEQFF.